This T cell receptor (beta chain) came from a study of blood T cell repertoires in COVID-19. Study-wide background: Donors in the United States, Italy and Spain gave samples during acute or convalescent COVID-19. T cells, B-cell-depleted T cells, or PBMCs supplied cDNA or gDNA.

The CDR3 has 13 residues. CDR1 WNHNN and CDR2 SYGVQD come from the germline V gene (reference sequence). Trimming took 4 bases from V and 5 from J, leaving 11 bases between them. As processed by the authors: Reference gene primer amplification yielded estimated nucleated cell counts. Here immunoSEQ multiplex PCR was the method, and the copy in TCRdb shows in-frame clones only, minus some. V and J calls plus clone size are reproduced from that table; the DNA served to infer D and trimming. The table shows about 62,000 clones, with around 87% occurring only once. Sample: peripheral blood. The V gene is TRBV10-1, the J gene TRBJ1-1; no firm D call. The source of this sequence is a human donor in a cohort sampled during active COVID-19. The CDR3 protein is CASSGGPGTEAFF. In nucleotides, the CDR3 is TGCGCCAGCAGTGGAGGGCCGGGGACTGAAGCTTTCTTT.